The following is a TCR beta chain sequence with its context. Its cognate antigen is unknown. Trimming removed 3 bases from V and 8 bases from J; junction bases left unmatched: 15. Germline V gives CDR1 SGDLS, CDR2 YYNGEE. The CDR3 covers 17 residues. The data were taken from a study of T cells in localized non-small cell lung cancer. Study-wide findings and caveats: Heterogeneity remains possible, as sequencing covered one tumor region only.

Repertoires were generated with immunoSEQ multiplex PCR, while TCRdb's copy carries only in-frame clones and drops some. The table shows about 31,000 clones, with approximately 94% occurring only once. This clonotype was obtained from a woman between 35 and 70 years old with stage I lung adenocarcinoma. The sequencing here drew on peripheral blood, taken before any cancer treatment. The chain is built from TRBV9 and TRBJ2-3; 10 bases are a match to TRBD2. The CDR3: CASSALGGAGGPSTQYF. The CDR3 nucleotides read TGTGCCAGCAGCGCCCTGGGCGGAGCGGGGGGGCCTAGTACGCAGTATTTT.